Listed here are 4 T cell receptor beta chains from one sample, sequenced in a study of shared clonotypes between healthy human individuals. Some clones are missing from TCRdb's copy, which holds only in-frame ones; the method was immunoSEQ multiplex PCR. The table shows around 700,000 clones, with about two thirds occurring only once. The sequenced sample consisted of memory CD4+ T cells sorted from blood. Subset denoted: CD45RA-negative fraction. All receptors come from a woman aged 25 to 45 in good health.

The V gene is TRBV10-3, the J gene TRBJ2-3, with 8 positions matching TRBD2. Germline V gene sequence: CDR1 ENHRY, CDR2 SYGVKD. With V trimmed by 3 bases and J by 0 bases, 5 bases remained unmatched. The CDR3 runs to 16 residues. CDR3 sequence (DNA): TGTGCCATCAGTGAAAGAGCGGGAGCCAGCACAGATACGCAGTATTTT. It yields the protein CAISERAGASTDTQYF.

V and J are TRBV29-1 and TRBJ1-2; D gene uncertain. CDR3 size: 12 residues. V lost 5 bases to trimming and J lost 0 bases, with 7 bases between them. CDR1 and CDR2 from the germline V gene are SQVTM and ANQGSEA. Written as DNA, the CDR3 is TGCAGCGTTTTGCCTGCTAACTATGGCTACACCTTC. Translated: CSVLPANYGYTF.

V usage is TRBV7-9 and J usage is TRBJ2-3; a weak D match, TRBD1 (7 bases). Per germline, CDR1 SEHNR and CDR2 FQNEAQ (reference sequence). V lost 5 bases and J lost 2, with 14 bases in between. This CDR3 spans 15 amino acids. The DNA of the CDR3 is TGTGCCAGCAGCCCGCGCGGGACAGTCACAGATACGCAGTATTTT. This encodes CASSPRGTVTDTQYF. Looking up the rest from reference TRBV7-9 and TRBJ2-3 gives the full variable domain: DTGVSQNPRHKITKRGQNVTFRCDPISEHNRLYWYRQTLGQGPEFLTYFQNEAQLEKSRLLSDRFSAERPKGSFSTLEIQRTEQGDSAMYLCASSPRGTVTDTQYFGPGTRLTVL.

This clone appeared once. The chain recombines TRBV19 with TRBJ1-2; TRBD1 matches 10 bases. The germline V gene has CDR1 LNHDA and CDR2 SQIVND (reference sequence). The CDR3 spans 14 residues. The trim removed 10 bases at V and 7 bases at J, leaving 12 bases unmatched. CDR3 region: CAKHRDRGNLGYTF. The CDR3 bases are TGTGCCAAGCACCGGGACAGGGGAAATCTTGGCTACACCTTC.